The present T cell receptor beta chain was sequenced within a study of response to subunit inactivated influenza vaccine (dated by TCRdb to between 2017 and 2018). For the wider study: Deep quantitative T cell receptor repertoire profiling was used in the study to track responses to a trivalent subunit inactivated influenza vaccine. Overall results and qualifications from the work: It was suggested by the authors that each seasonal influenza vaccination may recruit only a limited number of new T cells.

The library was prepared using RT-PCR. The sequencer listed for this sample is Illumina HiSeq 2500. TCRdb reprocessed the public reads (quality trimming at Q25 with fastp, clone calling with MiXCR) and kept in-frame beta chains. Every CDR3 protein is listed once, alongside the most common genes and DNA of its rows. This sample is represented by about 650,000 distinct CDR3 sequences; about 15% of them were singletons. The ten largest clonotypes hold roughly 7.6% of the sample. The junction carries 11 bases between V and J, which are trimmed by 7 bases and 8 bases respectively. The CDR3 numbers 11 residues from cysteine through phenylalanine. Only the CDR3 DNA is retained, 33 bases long and in frame from the first base. Reading the germline V gene gives CDR1 MNHNS and CDR2 SASEGT. There are a few counts of this clonotype. What this receptor recognizes is not known. Base-call qualities are not available, and no considerably larger clone is one nucleotide away.

This material consisted of PBMCs from blood, taken roughly 2 weeks before vaccination. The source of this sequence is a man over 45 who received an inactivated influenza vaccine. Donor details come from another sample of the same person, matched by shared clones. The rearranged chain carries TRBV6-1 and TRBJ1-1; the D gene is not confidently resolved. The CDR3: CASIGMSEAFF. The DNA is as follows: TGTGCCAGCATCGGAATGTCGGAAGCTTTCTTT.